Presented here are 21 T cell receptor beta chains from one specimen sequenced in a study of shared clonotypes between healthy human individuals. Here immunoSEQ multiplex PCR was the method, and the copy in TCRdb shows in-frame clones only, minus some. The sample lists roughly 2,000,000 clones; about 95% were seen once. CD8 cells regarded as naive lacked CD45RO, were positively chosen for CCR7, and omitted terminally differentiated effector memory CD45RA+ cells. The sequenced sample consisted of naive CD8+ T cells sorted from blood. The origin of the receptors is a man between 18 and 35 years old in good health.

The V and J genes are TRBV5-6 and TRBJ2-7, with TRBD2 matching over 8 bases. Looked up from germline, CDR1 is SGHDT and CDR2 is YYEEEE. The CDR3 loop spans 12 amino acids. V shed 5 bases, J shed 4 bases, and the junction held 2 bases outside the gene matches. CDR3 sequence reads: CASRGLDYEQYF. The CDR3 region has the DNA TGTGCCAGCAGGGGACTAGATTACGAGCAGTACTTC.

This clone was observed once. The V gene is TRBV19, the J gene TRBJ1-1; D is ambiguous. Germline assignment: CDR1 LNHDA and CDR2 SQIVND (reference sequence). The CDR3 is 14 residues long. Trimming removed 0 bases at V and 11 bases at J, with 16 bases between. The CDR3 region is CASSIDLEDALAFF. The CDR3 DNA reads TGTGCCAGTAGTATAGATCTGGAGGACGCACTGGCTTTCTTT.

DNA of the CDR3: TGTGCCAGCAGCTTAGCTTCCGGGGGCGAGCAGTACTTC. It encodes CASSLASGGEQYF. This chain connects TRBV7-9 to TRBJ2-7; possibly TRBD2 for D (6 bases). The CDR3 loop spans 13 amino acids. Germline lookup yields CDR1 SEHNR and CDR2 FQNEAQ (reference sequence). Trimming shortened V by 0 bases and J by 6 bases, and 9 bases separated the two germline ends.

The CDR3 DNA follows: TGTGCCAGCACTAAAGGAGGGGCCGGGGAGCTGTTTTTT. Protein: CASTKGGAGELFF. The chain carries TRBV6-5 and TRBJ2-2, with TRBD2 as a possible D gene (6 bases). CDR3 length: 13 amino acids. The V gene lost 7 bases and the J gene lost 6 bases, with 12 bases spanning the gap. Germline assignment: CDR1 MNHEY and CDR2 SVGAGI.

V usage is TRBV19 and J usage is TRBJ1-4, with D hard to call. Deletions cut 5 bases from V and 8 bases from J, with 9 bases between. This CDR3 is 12 amino acids long. The germline V gene encodes CDR1 LNHDA and CDR2 SQIVND (reference sequence). The CDR3 DNA follows: TGTGCCAGTAGTCCTTATTCCGAAAAACTGTTTTTT. It yields the protein CASSPYSEKLFF.

V gene TRBV15 combines with J gene TRBJ1-2, with TRBD1 matching over 9 bases. V lost 0 bases and J lost 6; bases outside the gene matches: 5. In germline, CDR1 is LNHNV, CDR2 YYDKDF (reference sequence). The CDR3 totals 15 residues. Here the CDR3 reads CATSRDTGGLDGYTF. CDR3 nucleotides: TGTGCCACCAGCAGAGATACAGGGGGCTTAGATGGCTACACCTTC.

This chain connects TRBV15 to TRBJ1-1; D is ambiguous. The CDR3 loop spans 14 amino acids. Germline V gives CDR1 LNHNV, CDR2 YYDKDF (reference sequence). The V gene lost 1 base and the J gene lost 1 base, with 7 bases spanning the gap. As DNA, the CDR3 is TGTGCCACCAGCAGAGGGACTCCGAACACTGAAGCTTTCTTT. This codes for CATSRGTPNTEAFF.

The chain uses TRBV14 and TRBJ2-7; no definite D call. The CDR3 totals 13 residues. V was trimmed by 3 bases and J by 3 bases, leaving 9 bases between them. Germline V gene sequence: CDR1 SGHDN, CDR2 FVKESK. CDR3 protein: CASSQVAHYEQYF. CDR3 DNA sequence: TGTGCCAGCAGCCAGGTGGCCCACTACGAGCAGTACTTC.

Of note for this clone: The same CDR3 also results from other DNA sequences found in this sample. The chain employs TRBV13 and TRBJ2-5; 8 bases are a match to TRBD1. The junction had 1 base not matched to a gene; V was cut back by 3 bases and J by 4 bases. The CDR3 consists of 13 residues. CDR1 is PRHDT, CDR2 FYEKMQ, per germline (reference sequence). DNA for the CDR3: TGTGCCAGCAGCTTCGACAGGGGAGAGACCCAGTACTTC. This sequence encodes CASSFDRGETQYF.

This sequence joins TRBV27 and TRBJ1-2, with D unresolved. Germline-derived CDR1 and CDR2 are MNHEY and SMNVEV (reference sequence). The CDR3 extends over 11 amino acids. Trimming removed 8 bases at V and 5 bases at J, with 9 bases between. CDR3 nucleotide sequence: TGTGCCAGCGCGTCGGGATATGGCTACACCTTC. Amino acid sequence: CASASGYGYTF.

This clone was observed once. The rearrangement uses TRBV4-1 and TRBJ2-1, with D maybe TRBD1 (5 bases). This CDR3 has 21 amino acids. From germline, CDR1 is MGHRA and CDR2 YSYEKL. The V gene lost 0 bases and the J gene lost 5 bases, with 29 bases spanning the gap. For the CDR3, the DNA is TGCGCCAGCAGCCAAGATCACGGCCGGAGTTTGGGGCAGGTAACAAACAATGAGCAGTTCTTC. Translating gives CASSQDHGRSLGQVTNNEQFF.

The CDR3 region is CASSQEGVRYGYTF. In nucleotides, the CDR3 is TGCGCCAGCAGCCAAGAAGGGGTGCGTTACGGCTACACCTTC. J is TRBJ1-2 and V is TRBV4-1, with D possibly TRBD1 on 5 matching bases. Germline CDR1 MGHRA, CDR2 YSYEKL. The V end was cut by 0 bases, the J end by 8 bases, with 13 bases between. The CDR3 totals 14 residues.

This clone appeared once. This rearrangement joins TRBV29-1 to TRBJ2-7; the D gene is possibly TRBD2 (5 bases). Germline lookup yields CDR1 SQVTM and CDR2 ANQGSEA. V dropped 0 bases and J dropped 7 bases, with 13 bases sitting between them. The CDR3 covers 13 residues. CDR3 nucleotide sequence: TGCAGCGTTGAAGAGCCCGGGATGGGGGAGCAGTACTTC. The encoded protein is CSVEEPGMGEQYF.

The chain employs TRBV5-1 and TRBJ2-7; a weak D match, TRBD1 (6 bases). The CDR3 sequence is 17 residues long. Germline values: CDR1 SGHRS, CDR2 YFSETQ. Trimming pared 1 base from V and 0 bases from J, leaving 17 bases between. The chain's CDR3 is CASSLTGKGVSSYEQYF. CDR3 DNA: TGCGCCAGCAGCTTGACAGGGAAGGGGGTAAGCTCCTACGAGCAGTACTTC.

V and J are TRBV4-1 and TRBJ1-2; D gene unclear. The CDR3 covers 16 residues. Trimming removed 0 bases at V and 1 base at J, with 12 bases between. From germline, CDR1 is MGHRA and CDR2 YSYEKL. The CDR3 region is CASSQETAYVNYGYTF. CDR3 nucleotides: TGCGCCAGCAGCCAAGAGACGGCGTATGTTAACTATGGCTACACCTTC.

The chain uses TRBV12-5 and TRBJ2-2, with a weak D call TRBD2 (6 bases). The CDR3 has 15 amino acids. Trimming shortened V by 5 bases and J by 6 bases, and 16 bases separated the two germline ends. Germline CDR1 is LGHNT and CDR2 is FRNRAP. CDR3 DNA: TGTGCTAGTGGTACCCCGGGGGTGTGGGCCGGGGAGCTGTTTTTT. The encoded protein is CASGTPGVWAGELFF.

A note on this clone: The same CDR3 arises from other DNA sequences in this sample as well. This chain connects TRBV18 to TRBJ2-1; TRBD2 might be the D (5 bases). The CDR3 runs to 14 residues. V lost 0 bases and J 7 bases, leaving 10 bases between the germline ends. Germline assignment: CDR1 KGHSH and CDR2 LQKENI. The DNA for the CDR3 is TGTGCCAGCTCACCACCGGGAGTTGGGAATGAGCAGTTCTTC. Translated, it gives CASSPPGVGNEQFF. Combining the CDR3 with reference TRBV18 and TRBJ2-1 gives the whole variable domain NAGVMQNPRHLVRRRGQEARLRCSPMKGHSHVYWYRQLPEEGLKFMVYLQKENIIDESGMPKERFSAEFPKEGPSILRIQQVVRGDSAAYFCASSPPGVGNEQFFGPGTRLTVL.

V gene TRBV7-3 combines with J gene TRBJ2-1; the D call may be TRBD1 or TRBD2 (6 bases each). Trimming stripped 2 bases from V and 7 bases from J, with 12 bases between. CDR1 SGHTA and CDR2 FQGTGA come from the germline V gene. The CDR3 extends over 14 amino acids. CDR3 nucleotide sequence: TGTGCCAGCAGCTTAGGGGGGCCCGTTAATGAGCAGTTCTTC. Its translation is CASSLGGPVNEQFF.

The rearrangement links TRBV7-8 to TRBJ1-1, with 8 bases aligning to TRBD1. The V and J ends lost 3 bases and 1 base, in that order; junction bases with no gene match: 7. Germline V gives CDR1 SGHVS, CDR2 FQNEAQ. The CDR3 is 16 amino acids. CDR3 in amino acids: CASSLAGGIPNTEAFF. Written as DNA, the CDR3 is TGTGCCAGCAGCTTGGCAGGGGGCATCCCGAACACTGAAGCTTTCTTT.

The chain employs TRBV13 and TRBJ1-5, with a tentative D call TRBD1 (6 bases). V shed 6 bases and J shed 4 bases, with 13 bases lying between them. The CDR3 is 14 residues long. Per the germline V gene, CDR1 is PRHDT and CDR2 is FYEKMQ (reference sequence). DNA of the CDR3: TGTGCCAGCAGAATAGGGGGGGGAAATCAGCCCCAGCATTTT. Protein: CASRIGGGNQPQHF.

The chain has TRBV9 and TRBJ1-1, with 9 bases matching TRBD1. This CDR3 contains 17 residues. Unmatched junction bases numbered 13, after V lost 3 bases and J lost 4 bases. Per the germline V gene, CDR1 is SGDLS and CDR2 is YYNGEE. DNA of the CDR3: TGTGCCAGCAGCGACTACCCGGGACAGGGCTTTTTCACTGAAGCTTTCTTT. Translated: CASSDYPGQGFFTEAFF.